This T cell receptor beta chain is drawn from a study of CD8+ T cells in alopecia areata (dated by TCRdb to the late 2010s). Background on the whole study: The treated patients, all with moderate-to-severe alopecia areata, were enrolled in an open-label pilot trial of oral tofacitinib given at 5 to 10 mg twice daily. Tofacitinib was given for 6 to 18 months, followed by 6 months of follow-up off drug to assess delayed response and recurrence. In treated patients, disease severity was measured using the SALT score, which gives the percentage of scalp surface area affected. In both human patients and the C3H/HeJ mouse model, the study applied high-throughput TCRbeta sequencing to look at T cell clonal expansion in alopecia areata. Scalp tissue and sorted CD4+ and CD8+ peripheral blood T cells from patchy and totalis/universalis alopecia areata patients and from healthy controls were covered by human TCRbeta sequencing. Patients on tofacitinib were biopsied at baseline and after 4 and 24 weeks of treatment, and several of the patients also had a later scalp biopsy. Scalp clonality was compared among normal scalp (n=4), patchy alopecia areata scalp (n=8), and alopecia totalis/universalis scalp (n=8). RNA was obtained with the PAXgene miRNA kit for fixed scalp, the miRNeasy kit for PBMCs, and the RNeasy kit for mouse skin. immunoSEQ multiplex PCR using 35 Vbeta forward primers and 13 Jbeta reverse primers was used to amplify TCRbeta CDR3 regions. The full study reports these points: Compared with normal scalp, lesional scalp, particularly in alopecia totalis/universalis, had higher clonality and more expanded CD8+ clones, which suggests antigenic drive. With tofacitinib, both scalp clonality and the number of expanded CD8+ clones among the top 100 scalp clones went down significantly. TCR sequences shared between patients were less clear than in mice, possibly partly because of HLA diversity in the patient population. Because the treated cohort was small and had just a single nonresponder, larger studies are needed to establish links between baseline CD8+ expansion and response. During tofacitinib treatment, many expanded lesional clones stuck around in both scalp and blood, and this persistence may partly explain why relapse happens after treatment is stopped. Resident alphabeta T cells in normal human skin are also sequenced, complicating scalp TCR repertoire analysis, unlike mouse skin dominated by gammadelta T cells.

The library was made by the immunoSEQ multiplex PCR assay. RNA was extracted from all samples and reverse transcribed into cDNA as template for TCR sequencing. SuperScript III was used to make first-strand cDNA, primed with a 2:1 mix of oligo-dT and random hexamers. A synthetic immune receptor repertoire was used to measure amplification bias, and any remaining bias was corrected computationally. Turning to the authors' computational methods: Raw reads were preprocessed for error removal, and CDR3 was defined according to IMGT conventions as running from the conserved cysteine to phenylalanine. Clonality was calculated as 1 minus Shannon entropy normalized by log2 of the number of productive unique TCRs. Whether scalp clones were CD4 or CD8 was inferred by matching scalp TCRbeta sequences against CD4 and CD8 repertoires sorted from blood. The clones in this table, taken by TCRdb from immuneACCESS, are in-frame only. Not every clone is retained; where verified, under half of the shortfall comes from an unresolved V gene, and the cause of the rest is unknown. That table is the source of V, J and clone size, and D and trimming were worked out from the DNA. The sample profile shows some 240,000 clones; approximately 57% of them were found once. 1.6% of the sample is held by the ten biggest clonotypes.

Concerning this clone itself: Its binding antigen is unknown. Base qualities are not provided; no much larger clone lies one nucleotide away.

What the time point label conveys for this sample: less than five weeks on oral tofacitinib. The meaning of the sample's treatment or condition label: oral pan-JAK inhibitor, 5-10 mg twice daily. From alopecia areata patients, peripheral blood was collected along with lesional scalp punch biopsies. After PBMCs were isolated by density centrifugation and stained for CD3, CD4 and CD8, a FACSAria was used to sort CD4+ and CD8+ T cells. This receptor was taken from a human donor with alopecia areata. This sample comprised CD4+ T cells sorted from blood, obtained at week 4, from a patient treated with tofacitinib.

The sequence in DNA is TGTGCCAGCACCCCACAGGGGGCGGATGGCTACACCTTC. The encoded protein is CASTPQGADGYTF. The chain is encoded by TRBV7-2 joined to TRBJ1-2; 9 central nucleotides agree with TRBD1. The cysteine opens and the phenylalanine closes a CDR3 of 13 amino acids. The only DNA kept is the CDR3, 39 bases in frame from the first base. V is cut back by 7 bases and J by 6 bases, with 6 bases in the junction unmatched. Per the germline V gene, SGHTA is the CDR1 and FQGNSA is the CDR2.